The text below deals with one T cell receptor beta chain. Healthy bone marrow donors formed the donor group. The CDR3 sequence is 14 residues long. The trim removed 7 bases at V and 6 bases at J, leaving 13 bases unmatched. The germline CDR1 and CDR2 sequences are SQVTM and ANQGSEA. This entry belongs to a study of cytomegalovirus exposure and HLA in healthy donors. It was with 60 Vbeta and 13 Jbeta primers that the PCR ran. Repertoires were generated with immunoSEQ multiplex PCR, while TCRdb's copy carries only in-frame clones and drops some. This sample carries 75,000 to 90,000 clones, nearly 80% of them seen once, and the ten largest clones take roughly 8.9%.

This receptor was obtained from a woman between 40 and 50 years old in good health and CMV-seropositive. Sequenced material: PBMCs. The chain carries TRBV29-1 and TRBJ1-2; 8 nucleotides line up with TRBD1. The CDR3 sequence: CSGHPGTGSDGYTF. For the CDR3, the DNA is TGCAGCGGTCACCCCGGGACAGGAAGTGATGGCTACACCTTC.